This T cell receptor (beta chain) was profiled in a study of shared clonotypes between healthy human individuals. At the level of the study: Each donor had three CD4 naive, three CD4 memory, two CD8 naive and one CD8 memory plate.

Study-wide results and limits: Naive subsets, compared against memory subsets, generally had larger estimated richness values. Sequencing depth was expected to affect clonotype sharing among donors.

J was trimmed by 6 bases and V by 5 bases; bases with no gene match: 12. From germline, CDR1 is MNHEY and CDR2 SVGAGI. The CDR3 totals 15 residues. Details on this clone: As yet, its antigen is unknown.

Method: immunoSEQ multiplex PCR; TCRdb's copy keeps in-frame clones and lacks some. Of approximately 1.5 million clones listed, approximately 98.5% were seen once; the top ten hold approximately 0.4%. The genes are TRBV6-5 and TRBJ2-7; TRBD2 matches at 8 bases. The sequencing input was naive CD4+ T cells sorted from blood. Documented subset: CD45RA+ positively selected. This clonotype was sampled from a man under 40 in good health. The DNA of the CDR3 is TGTGCCAGCAGTCTCACTAGCGGCGGGAGTTTCGAGCAGTACTTC. Its translation is CASSLTSGGSFEQYF.